The subject of this entry is one TCR beta chain. What it binds is not known. The data derive from a study of T cell repertoires in cytomegalovirus infection. Overall study findings and caveats: What dominated the ex vivo response were HLA-C-restricted CMV-specific TCR beta clonotypes.

TCRdb processed the reads anew with MiXCR; each CDR3 protein has one entry. The sample contains about half a million distinct CDR3 sequences, more than 40% of which appear only once. The source is a human donor in good health (CMV status not recorded). Some clones in this sample may be carry-over from other donors' samples. The sample was cultured PBMCs, taken from culture after CMV antigen stimulation.

CDR3 residues: CASSLDPTGELFF. CDR3 bases: TGTGCCAGCAGCTTAGATCCCACCGGGGAGCTGTTTTTT. The gene calls are TRBV7-2 and TRBJ2-2; no clear D gene. Germline values: CDR1 SGHTA, CDR2 FQGNSA. The CDR3 extends over 13 amino acids. Trimming pared 1 base from V and 4 bases from J, leaving 4 bases between.